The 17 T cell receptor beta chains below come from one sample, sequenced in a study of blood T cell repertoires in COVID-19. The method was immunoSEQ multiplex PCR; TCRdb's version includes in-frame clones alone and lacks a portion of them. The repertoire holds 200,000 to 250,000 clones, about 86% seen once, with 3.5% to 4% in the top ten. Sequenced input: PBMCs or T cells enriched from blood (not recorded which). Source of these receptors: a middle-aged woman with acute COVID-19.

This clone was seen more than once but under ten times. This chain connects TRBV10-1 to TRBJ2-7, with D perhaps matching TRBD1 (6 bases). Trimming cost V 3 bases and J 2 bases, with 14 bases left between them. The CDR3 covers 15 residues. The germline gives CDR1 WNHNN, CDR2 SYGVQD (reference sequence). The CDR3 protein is CASSDSGQPPYEQYF. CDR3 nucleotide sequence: TGCGCCAGCAGTGACTCCGGACAGCCACCCTACGAGCAGTACTTC.

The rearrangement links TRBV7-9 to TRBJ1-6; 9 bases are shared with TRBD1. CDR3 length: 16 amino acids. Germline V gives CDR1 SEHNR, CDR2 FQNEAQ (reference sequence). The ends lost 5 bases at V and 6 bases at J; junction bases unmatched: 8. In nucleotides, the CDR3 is TGTGCCAGCAGCCCCCGAACAGGGGGCATTAATTCACCCCTCCACTTT. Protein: CASSPRTGGINSPLHF.

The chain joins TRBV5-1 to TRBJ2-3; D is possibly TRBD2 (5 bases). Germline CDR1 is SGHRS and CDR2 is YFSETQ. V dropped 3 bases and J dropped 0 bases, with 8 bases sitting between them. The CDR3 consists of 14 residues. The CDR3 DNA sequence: TGCGCCAGCAGCTCCGGGGTTAGCACAGATACGCAGTATTTT. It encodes CASSSGVSTDTQYF.

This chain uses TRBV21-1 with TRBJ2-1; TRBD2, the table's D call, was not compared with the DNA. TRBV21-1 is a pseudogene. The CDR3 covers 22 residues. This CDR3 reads CASRVGLRERESSLCSYNEQFF. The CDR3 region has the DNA TGTGCCAGCAGGGTCGGACTACGGGAGCGGGAGTCGAGTCTTTGCTCCTACAATGAGCAGTTCTTC.

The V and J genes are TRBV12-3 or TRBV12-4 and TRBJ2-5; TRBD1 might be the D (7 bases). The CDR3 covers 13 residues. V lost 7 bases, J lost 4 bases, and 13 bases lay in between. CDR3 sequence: CASKRQGGETQYF. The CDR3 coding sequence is TGTGCCAGCAAAAGGCAGGGGGGAGAGACCCAGTACTTC.

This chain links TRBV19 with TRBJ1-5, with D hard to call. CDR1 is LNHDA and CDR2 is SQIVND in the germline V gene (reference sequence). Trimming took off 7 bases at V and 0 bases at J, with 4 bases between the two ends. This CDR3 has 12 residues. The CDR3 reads CASTYSNQPQHF. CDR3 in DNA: TGTGCCAGTACCTATAGCAATCAGCCCCAGCATTTT.

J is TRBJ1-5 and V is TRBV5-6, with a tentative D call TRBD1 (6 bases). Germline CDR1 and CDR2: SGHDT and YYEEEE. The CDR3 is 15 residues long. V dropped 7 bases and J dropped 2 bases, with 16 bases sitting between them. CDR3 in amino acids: CASGWTALGNQPQHF. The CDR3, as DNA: TGTGCCAGCGGGTGGACAGCTTTAGGCAATCAGCCCCAGCATTTT.

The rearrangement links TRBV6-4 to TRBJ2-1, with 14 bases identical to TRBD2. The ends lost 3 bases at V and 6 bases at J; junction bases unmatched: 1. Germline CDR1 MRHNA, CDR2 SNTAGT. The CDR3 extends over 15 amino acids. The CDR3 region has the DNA TGTGCCAGCAGTGAGGGGACTAGCGGGAGCAATGAGCAGTTCTTC. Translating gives CASSEGTSGSNEQFF.

CDR3 amino acids: CASSLDYYEQYF. The CDR3 DNA sequence: TGTGCCAGCAGTTTAGACTACTACGAGCAGTACTTC. This chain uses TRBV28 with TRBJ2-7; TRBD2 is a possible D gene (5 bases). The V and J ends lost 2 bases and 3 bases respectively, with 5 bases between them. The CDR3 totals 12 residues. Germline CDR1 reads MDHEN; CDR2 reads SYDVKM.

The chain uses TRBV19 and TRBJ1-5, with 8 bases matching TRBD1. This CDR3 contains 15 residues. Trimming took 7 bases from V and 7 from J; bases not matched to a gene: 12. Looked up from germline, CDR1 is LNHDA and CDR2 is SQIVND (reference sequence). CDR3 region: CASTNGGRGRQPQHF. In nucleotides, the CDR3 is TGTGCCAGTACTAATGGGGGCAGGGGGCGGCAGCCCCAGCATTTT.

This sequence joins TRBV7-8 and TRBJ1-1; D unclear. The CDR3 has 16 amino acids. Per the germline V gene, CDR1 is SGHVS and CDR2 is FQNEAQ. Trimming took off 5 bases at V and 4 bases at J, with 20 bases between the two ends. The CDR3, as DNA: TGTGCCAGCAGCCCTCGACAACCGGCCCATGGCACTGAAGCTTTCTTT. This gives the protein CASSPRQPAHGTEAFF. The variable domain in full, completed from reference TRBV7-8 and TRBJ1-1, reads GAGVSQSPRYKVAKRGQDVALRCDPISGHVSLFWYQQALGQGPEFLTYFQNEAQLDKSGLPSDRFFAERPEGSVSTLKIQRTQQEDSAVYLCASSPRQPAHGTEAFFGQGTRLTVV.

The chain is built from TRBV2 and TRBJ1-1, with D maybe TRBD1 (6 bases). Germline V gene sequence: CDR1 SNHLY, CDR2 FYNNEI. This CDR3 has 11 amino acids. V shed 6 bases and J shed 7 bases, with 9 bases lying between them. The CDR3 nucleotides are TGTGCCAGCAGAGACAGGCTTGAAGCTTTCTTT. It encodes CASRDRLEAFF.

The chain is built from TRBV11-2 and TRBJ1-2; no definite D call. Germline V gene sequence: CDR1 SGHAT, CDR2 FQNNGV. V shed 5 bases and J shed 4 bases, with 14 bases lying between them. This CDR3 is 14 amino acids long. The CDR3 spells CASSPQTGSYGYTF. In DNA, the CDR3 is TGTGCCAGCAGCCCCCAGACGGGATCCTATGGCTACACCTTC.

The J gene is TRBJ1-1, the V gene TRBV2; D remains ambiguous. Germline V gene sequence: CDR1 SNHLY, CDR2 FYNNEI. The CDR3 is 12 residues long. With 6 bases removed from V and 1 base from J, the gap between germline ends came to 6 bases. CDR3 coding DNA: TGTGCCAGCAGGCCAGGGAACACTGAAGCTTTCTTT. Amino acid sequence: CASRPGNTEAFF.

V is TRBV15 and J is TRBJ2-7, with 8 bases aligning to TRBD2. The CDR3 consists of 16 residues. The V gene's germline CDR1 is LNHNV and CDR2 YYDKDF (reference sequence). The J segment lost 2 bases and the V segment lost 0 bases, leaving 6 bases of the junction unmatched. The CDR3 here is CATSRDGVAGTYEQYF. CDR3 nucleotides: TGTGCCACCAGCAGAGATGGGGTAGCGGGAACCTACGAGCAGTACTTC.

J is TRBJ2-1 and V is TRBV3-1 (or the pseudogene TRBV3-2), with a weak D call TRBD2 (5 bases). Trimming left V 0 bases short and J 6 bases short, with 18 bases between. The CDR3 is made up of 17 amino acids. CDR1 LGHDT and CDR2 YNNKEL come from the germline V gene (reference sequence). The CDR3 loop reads CASSQELAGPRANEQFF. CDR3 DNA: TGTGCCAGCAGCCAAGAGTTGGCGGGCCCGAGAGCCAATGAGCAGTTCTTC.

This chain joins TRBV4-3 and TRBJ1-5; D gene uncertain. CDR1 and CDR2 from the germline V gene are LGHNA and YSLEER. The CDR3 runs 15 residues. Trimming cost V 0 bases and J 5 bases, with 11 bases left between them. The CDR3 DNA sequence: TGCGCCAGCAGCCAAGATCGAGGCGGTTATCAGCCCCAGCATTTT. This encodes CASSQDRGGYQPQHF.